The T cell receptor (beta chain) described here comes from a study of blood T cell repertoires in COVID-19. Original data processing: Estimation of nucleated cell counts relied on the amplification of reference gene primers. Libraries were prepared by immunoSEQ multiplex PCR; TCRdb keeps only in-frame clonotypes and omits some of them. Clone size and V and J calls were adopted from that table, with D and trimming inferred from the DNA. The sample includes about 150,000 clones, roughly 81% of them seen just once. The CDR3 is 15 residues long. V lost 5 bases, J lost 1 base, and 5 bases stayed unmatched. Germline V gene sequence: CDR1 SGHRS, CDR2 YFSETQ.

The rearrangement joins TRBV5-1 to TRBJ1-5, with 8 bases aligning to TRBD1. The clonotype was recovered from a human donor with acute or convalescent COVID-19. The donor label of this sample is uncertain. Sequences were obtained from peripheral blood. In DNA, the CDR3 is TGCGCCAGCAGGTCGACAGGGGCAAGCAATCAGCCCCAGCATTTT. Translated, it gives CASRSTGASNQPQHF.